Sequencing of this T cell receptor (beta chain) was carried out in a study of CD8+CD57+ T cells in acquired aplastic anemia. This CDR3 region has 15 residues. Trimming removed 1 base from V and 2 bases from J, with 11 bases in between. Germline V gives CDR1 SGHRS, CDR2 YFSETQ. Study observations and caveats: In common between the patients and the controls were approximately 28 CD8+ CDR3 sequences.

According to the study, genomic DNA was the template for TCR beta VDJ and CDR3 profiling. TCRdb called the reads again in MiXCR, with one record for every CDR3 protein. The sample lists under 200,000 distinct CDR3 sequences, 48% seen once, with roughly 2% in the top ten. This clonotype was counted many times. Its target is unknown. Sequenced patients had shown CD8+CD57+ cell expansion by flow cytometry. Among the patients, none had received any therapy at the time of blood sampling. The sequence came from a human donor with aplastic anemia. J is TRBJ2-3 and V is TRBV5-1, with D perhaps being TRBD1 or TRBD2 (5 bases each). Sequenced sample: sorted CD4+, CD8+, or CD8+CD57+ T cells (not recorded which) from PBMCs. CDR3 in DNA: TGCGCCAGCAGCTTGAGAGGGGTCGTCACAGATACGCAGTATTTT. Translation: CASSLRGVVTDTQYF.